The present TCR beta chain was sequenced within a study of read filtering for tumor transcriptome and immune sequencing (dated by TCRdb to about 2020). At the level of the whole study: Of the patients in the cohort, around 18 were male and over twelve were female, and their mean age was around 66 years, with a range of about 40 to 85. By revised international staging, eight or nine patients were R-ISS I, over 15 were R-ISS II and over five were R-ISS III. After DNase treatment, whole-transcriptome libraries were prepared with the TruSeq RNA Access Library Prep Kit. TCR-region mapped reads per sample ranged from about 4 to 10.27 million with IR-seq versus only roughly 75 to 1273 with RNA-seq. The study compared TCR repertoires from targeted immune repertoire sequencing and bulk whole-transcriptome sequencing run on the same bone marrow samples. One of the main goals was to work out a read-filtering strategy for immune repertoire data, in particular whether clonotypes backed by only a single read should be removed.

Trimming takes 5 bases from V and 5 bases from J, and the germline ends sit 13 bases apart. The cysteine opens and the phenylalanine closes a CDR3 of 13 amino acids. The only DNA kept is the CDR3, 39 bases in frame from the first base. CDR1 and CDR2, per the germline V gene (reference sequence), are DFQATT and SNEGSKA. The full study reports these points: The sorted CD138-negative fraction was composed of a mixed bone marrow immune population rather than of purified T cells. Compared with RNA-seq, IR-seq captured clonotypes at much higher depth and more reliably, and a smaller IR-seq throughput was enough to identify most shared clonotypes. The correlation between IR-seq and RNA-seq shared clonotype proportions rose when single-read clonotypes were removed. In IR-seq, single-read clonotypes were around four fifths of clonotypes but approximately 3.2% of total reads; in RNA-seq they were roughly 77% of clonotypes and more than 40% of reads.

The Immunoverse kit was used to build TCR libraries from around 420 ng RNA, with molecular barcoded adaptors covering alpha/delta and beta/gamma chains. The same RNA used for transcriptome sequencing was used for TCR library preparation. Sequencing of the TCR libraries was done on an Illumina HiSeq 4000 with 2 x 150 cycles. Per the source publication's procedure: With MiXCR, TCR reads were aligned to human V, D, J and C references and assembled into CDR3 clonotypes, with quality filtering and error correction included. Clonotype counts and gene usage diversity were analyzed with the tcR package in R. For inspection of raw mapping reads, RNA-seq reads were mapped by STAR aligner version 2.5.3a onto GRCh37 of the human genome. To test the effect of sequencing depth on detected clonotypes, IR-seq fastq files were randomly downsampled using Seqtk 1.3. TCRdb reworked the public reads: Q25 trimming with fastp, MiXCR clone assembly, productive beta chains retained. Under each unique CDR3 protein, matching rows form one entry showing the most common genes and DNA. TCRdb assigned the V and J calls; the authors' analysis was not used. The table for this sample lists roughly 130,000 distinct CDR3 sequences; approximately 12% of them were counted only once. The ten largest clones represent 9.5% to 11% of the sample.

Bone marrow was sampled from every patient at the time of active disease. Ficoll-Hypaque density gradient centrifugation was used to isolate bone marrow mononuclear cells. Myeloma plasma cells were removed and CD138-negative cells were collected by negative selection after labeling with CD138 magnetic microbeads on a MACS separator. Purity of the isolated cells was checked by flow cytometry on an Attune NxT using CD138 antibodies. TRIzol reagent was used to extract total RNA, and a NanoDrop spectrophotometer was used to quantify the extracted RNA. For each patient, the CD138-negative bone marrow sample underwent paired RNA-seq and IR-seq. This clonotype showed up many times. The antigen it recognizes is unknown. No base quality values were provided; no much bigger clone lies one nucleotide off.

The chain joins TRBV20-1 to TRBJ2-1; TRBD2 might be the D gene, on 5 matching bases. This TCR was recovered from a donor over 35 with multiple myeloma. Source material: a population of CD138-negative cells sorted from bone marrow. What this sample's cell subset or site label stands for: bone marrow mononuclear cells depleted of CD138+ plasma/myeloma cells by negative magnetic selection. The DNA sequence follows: TGCAGTGCTGCGTTCAAGCGGAACAATGAGCAGTTCTTC. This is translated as CSAAFKRNNEQFF.